This entry lists 22 T cell receptor beta chains sequenced from one sample in a study of cytomegalovirus exposure and HLA in healthy donors. The PCR was carried out with 60 Vbeta primers and 13 Jbeta primers. Using immunoSEQ multiplex PCR, the repertoire was profiled, and TCRdb retains in-frame clones only, with some absent. The repertoire consists of under 200,000 clones, with almost 85% occurring once and the leading ten covering approximately 0.25%. The specimen was PBMCs. The receptors stem from a boy aged 5-17 years in good health and CMV-seronegative.

The CDR3: CASSQGLAGGFSYEQYF. The CDR3 coding sequence is TGTGCCAGCAGCCAGGGACTAGCGGGGGGTTTCTCCTACGAGCAGTACTTC. The chain couples TRBV11-2 to TRBJ2-7; 15 bases map to TRBD2. The CDR3 sequence is 17 residues long. Germline CDR1 and CDR2: SGHAT and FQNNGV. V gave up 5 bases and J gave up 0 bases; unmatched junction bases: 5.

This clone was recorded a few times. A junction end diverges from the germline sequence, so it may reflect a read error. The chain employs TRBV7-7 and TRBJ2-2; the match to TRBD2 covers 12 bases. The germline V gene encodes CDR1 SSHAT and CDR2 FNYEAQ (reference sequence). The CDR3 runs 15 residues. The CDR3 here is CASSLGLAGTGELFF. The CDR3 region has the DNA TGTGCTAGCAGCTTAGGACTAGCGGGAACCGGGGAGCTGTTTTTT.

As regards this clone: One junction end disagrees with the germline gene, perhaps due to a read error. This rearrangement joins TRBV12-5 to TRBJ2-1; tentatively, D is TRBD1 (6 bases). Per the germline V gene, CDR1 is LGHNT and CDR2 is FRNRAP. The CDR3 has 15 residues. CDR3 region: CASGYSGALYNEQFF. CDR3 bases: TGTGCTAGCGGTTACTCAGGGGCTCTGTACAATGAGCAGTTCTTC.

This chain links TRBV5-6 with TRBJ1-1; the D gene is possibly TRBD1 (6 bases). The CDR3 is made up of 15 amino acids. V dropped 4 bases and J dropped 0 bases, with 13 bases sitting between them. Per germline, CDR1 SGHDT and CDR2 YYEEEE. For the CDR3, the DNA is TGTGCCAGCAGCCCACAGGGATTGATGAACACTGAAGCTTTCTTT. This sequence encodes CASSPQGLMNTEAFF.

The CDR3 sequence: CASSFSTGTFYNEQFF. The CDR3 DNA sequence: TGTGCCAGCAGTTTCTCAACCGGGACATTTTACAATGAGCAGTTCTTC. The chain has TRBV6-5 and TRBJ2-1; D is possibly TRBD1 (6 bases). The V gene's germline CDR1 is MNHEY and CDR2 SVGAGI. V lost 4 bases and J 4 bases, leaving 17 bases between the germline ends. This CDR3 contains 16 residues.

The rearrangement joins TRBV27 to TRBJ1-6; the D gene is possibly TRBD1 (6 bases). This CDR3 has 14 amino acids. Germline V CDR1 and CDR2: MNHEY, SMNVEV (reference sequence). V lost 10 bases and J lost 6, with 16 bases in between. The CDR3 loop is CATMVRGGNSPLHF. Written as DNA, the CDR3 is TGTGCCACCATGGTGAGGGGGGGTAATTCACCCCTCCACTTT.

CDR3 DNA: TGTGCCAGCAGCCCCCGACGGAGGACAGCTTTCTTT. Amino acid sequence: CASSPRRRTAFF. The chain recombines TRBV27 with TRBJ1-1; D call uncertain. With 6 bases removed from V and 10 bases from J, the gap between germline ends came to 15 bases. The germline gives CDR1 MNHEY, CDR2 SMNVEV (reference sequence). This CDR3 has 12 residues.

The chain employs TRBV5-5 and TRBJ2-3; the D gene is possibly TRBD2 (5 bases). The germline V gene encodes CDR1 SGHKS and CDR2 YYEKEE (reference sequence). V dropped 7 bases and J dropped 1 base, with 13 bases sitting between them. This CDR3 region has 14 residues. CDR3 sequence: CASCRFSGTDTQYF. The CDR3 nucleotides read TGTGCCAGCTGCCGATTTAGCGGCACAGATACGCAGTATTTT.

This chain links TRBV27 with TRBJ1-2; 7 bases are a match to TRBD1. Trimming took 6 bases from V and 1 from J; bases not matched to a gene: 8. The CDR3 length is 15 residues. The germline gives CDR1 MNHEY, CDR2 SMNVEV (reference sequence). The CDR3 coding sequence is TGTGCCAGCAGAAGAGGACAGGCCCGTAACTATGGCTACACCTTC. It specifies CASRRGQARNYGYTF.

V and J are TRBV27 and TRBJ2-2, with 9 bases matching TRBD2. V was clipped by 6 bases and J by 6 bases; unmatched bases: 8. In germline, CDR1 is MNHEY, CDR2 SMNVEV (reference sequence). The CDR3 spans 15 residues. DNA of the CDR3: TGTGCCAGCAGAATTGCGGGAGGGCCACCCGGGGAGCTGTTTTTT. Protein: CASRIAGGPPGELFF.

This clone was observed once. The rearrangement joins TRBV25-1 to TRBJ2-6, with 8 bases matching TRBD1. V lost 2 bases to trimming and J lost 0 bases; unmatched junction nucleotides: 6. This CDR3 spans 18 amino acids. Per the germline V gene, CDR1 is MGHDK and CDR2 is SYGVNS. CDR3 loop: CASSESRTGPSGANVLTF. Written as DNA, the CDR3 is TGTGCCAGCAGTGAAAGTAGGACAGGGCCCTCTGGGGCCAACGTCCTGACTTTC.

This chain links TRBV4-2 with TRBJ1-1; D perhaps matches TRBD1 (6 bases). V shed 6 bases and J shed 0 bases, with 17 bases lying between them. CDR1 LGHNA and CDR2 YNFKEQ come from the germline V gene. CDR3 length equals 16 residues. CDR3 loop: CASRPTGGGLNTEAFF. CDR3 DNA sequence: TGTGCCAGCAGACCGACAGGCGGGGGCCTGAACACTGAAGCTTTCTTT.

About this clone itself: Sequence at one end of the junction differs from germline and may be a read error. The V and J genes are TRBV7-2 and TRBJ1-6, with D uncertain. This CDR3 is built from 14 residues. Germline V gene lookup returns CDR1 SGHTA and CDR2 FQGNSA. CDR3: CASSLASHNSPLHF. The CDR3 nucleotides read TGTGCCAGCAGCTTAGCCTCCCATAATTCACCCCTCCACTTT.

This clone turned up a few times. The V and J genes are TRBV2 and TRBJ2-7; 11 bases are a match to TRBD2. The CDR3 spans 13 residues. Losses at the gene ends were 7 bases for V and 4 bases for J; bases not matched to a gene: 3. Germline V gives CDR1 SNHLY, CDR2 FYNNEI. For the CDR3, the DNA is TGTGCCAGCAAAACTAGCGGGAGTTACGAGCAGTACTTC. It codes for CASKTSGSYEQYF.

The rearrangement uses TRBV27 and TRBJ1-5; no reliable D call. The CDR3 is 16 amino acids. V was trimmed by 1 base and J by 4 bases, leaving 14 bases between them. From germline, CDR1 is MNHEY and CDR2 SMNVEV (reference sequence). The CDR3 here is CASSLLGSTANQPQHF. The CDR3 bases are TGTGCCAGCAGTTTATTGGGCAGCACAGCAAATCAGCCCCAGCATTTT.

The V and J genes are TRBV30 and TRBJ1-2, with a possible D match to TRBD1 (6 bases). Germline CDR1 GTSNPN, CDR2 SVGIG (reference sequence). Trimming shortened V by 5 bases and J by 3 bases, and 13 bases separated the two germline ends. The CDR3 has 13 residues. CDR3 sequence: CAWGLTGYYGYTF. CDR3 DNA sequence: TGTGCCTGGGGGCTTACAGGGTACTATGGCTACACCTTC. Looking up the rest from reference TRBV30 and TRBJ1-2 gives the full variable domain: SQTIHQWPATLVQPVGSPLSLECTVEGTSNPNLYWYRQAAGRGLQLLFYSVGIGQISSEVPQNLSASRPQDRQFILSSKKLLLSDSGFYLCAWGLTGYYGYTFGSGTRLTVV.

The gene calls are TRBV28 and TRBJ2-2, with TRBD1 matching over 9 bases. The CDR3 is 14 residues long. V dropped 6 bases and J dropped 5; count of bases not matched to a gene: 4. Germline loops: CDR1 MDHEN, CDR2 SYDVKM. The CDR3 sequence is CASRGQGRTGELFF. CDR3 DNA: TGTGCCAGCAGGGGACAGGGCAGAACCGGGGAGCTGTTTTTT.

The sample holds one count of this clone. The chain is built from TRBV11-2 and TRBJ2-7; TRBD2 is a possible D gene (5 bases). Between the trimmed V and J ends, which lost 3 bases and 5 bases, there was a span of 20 bases. Germline CDR1 SGHAT, CDR2 FQNNGV. This CDR3 has 16 amino acids. The CDR3 reads CASSFNPYDTGNEQYF. The DNA of the CDR3 is TGTGCCAGCAGCTTCAACCCCTATGACACGGGGAACGAGCAGTACTTC.

The rearrangement uses TRBV7-6 and TRBJ1-6; D not certain. The V end lost 2 bases, the J end lost 0 bases, and 17 bases lay between the germline ends. This CDR3 is 19 amino acids long. In germline, CDR1 is SGHVS, CDR2 FNYEAQ. The CDR3 loop is CASSLRSRNGSSYNSPLHF. CDR3 bases: TGTGCCAGCAGCTTAAGAAGTCGCAACGGGAGCTCCTATAATTCACCCCTCCACTTT.

The V call is TRBV18, the J call TRBJ2-7; perhaps TRBD2 as D (5 bases). Germline values: CDR1 KGHSH, CDR2 LQKENI. V was clipped by 3 bases and J by 7 bases, with 13 bases between them. There are 13 residues in the CDR3. CDR3 in DNA: TGTGCCAGCTCACCCGGGATTCCCTGGGAGCAGTACTTC. Protein sequence: CASSPGIPWEQYF.

The CDR3 is CASSSPGQGVNEQFF. CDR3 DNA sequence: TGCGCCAGCAGCTCACCTGGACAGGGAGTCAATGAGCAGTTCTTC. V is TRBV5-1 and J is TRBJ2-1; 8 bases align to TRBD1. Germline loops: CDR1 SGHRS, CDR2 YFSETQ. After removal of 3 bases from V and 6 bases from J, the junction contained 8 bases not matched to a gene. The CDR3 spans 15 residues.

The chain carries TRBV6-1 and TRBJ1-5, with TRBD1 identical over 10 bases. Unmatched junction bases numbered 14, after V lost 4 bases and J lost 2 bases. This CDR3 is 19 amino acids long. Germline V gene data show CDR1 as MNHNS and CDR2 as SASEGT. The CDR3 loop is CASSVGSPGQGTGNQPQHF. The CDR3 coding sequence is TGTGCCAGCAGTGTAGGATCCCCGGGACAGGGGACGGGCAATCAGCCCCAGCATTTT.